This TCR beta chain was sequenced in a study of cytomegalovirus exposure and HLA in healthy donors. Study observations and caveats: Earlier results showed most TCR beta V segments being productive about 87% or about 30% of the time. Researchers reported in a later analysis that common viral pathogens appeared linked to several top clusters. Most likely, a cluster of highly shared sequence variants arose as a sequencing artifact.

The PCR contained 60 Vbeta and 13 Jbeta primers. The table came from immunoSEQ multiplex PCR; TCRdb's copy has only in-frame clones and leaves some out. The sample table includes about 170,000 clones. Worth noting for this clone: Its cognate antigen is unknown.

Sequencing was done on a sample of PBMCs. The receptor was isolated from a woman aged 18-29 years in good health and CMV-seropositive.

CDR3 protein: CSAYRYHYTF. CDR3 nucleotide sequence: TGCAGCGCCTACAGGTACCACTACACCTTC. V is TRBV20-1 and J is TRBJ1-2; D may be TRBD1 (5 bases). Germline V gene lookup returns CDR1 DFQATT and CDR2 SNEGSKA (reference sequence). The CDR3 is made up of 10 amino acids.